This paragraph reports one T cell receptor beta chain. The junction had 7 bases not matched to a gene; V was cut back by 4 bases and J by 4 bases. This CDR3 is built from 16 residues. Germline CDR1 SGHVS, CDR2 FNYEAQ. The sample originates from a study of blood T cell repertoires in COVID-19. Background on the study: Collection of acute and convalescent COVID-19 samples took place in the United States, Italy and Spain.

As processed by the authors: Nucleated cell number was recorded as an estimate derived from reference gene primer amplification. Sequencing used immunoSEQ multiplex PCR; TCRdb keeps in-frame clones, though not all of them. D and trimming were read from the DNA, whereas the V and J calls and clone size are those reported in that table. The sample has about 87,000 clones, approximately 85% seen once. Sequencing was done on a sample of peripheral blood. The TCR comes from a woman of 80 years or more with COVID-19, enrolled during active disease. The V gene is TRBV7-6, the J gene TRBJ2-1; 10 nucleotides agree with TRBD2. CDR3 coding DNA: TGTGCCAGCAGCTCCTTATTAGCGGGGGGATACAATGAGCAGTTCTTC. Protein: CASSSLLAGGYNEQFF.